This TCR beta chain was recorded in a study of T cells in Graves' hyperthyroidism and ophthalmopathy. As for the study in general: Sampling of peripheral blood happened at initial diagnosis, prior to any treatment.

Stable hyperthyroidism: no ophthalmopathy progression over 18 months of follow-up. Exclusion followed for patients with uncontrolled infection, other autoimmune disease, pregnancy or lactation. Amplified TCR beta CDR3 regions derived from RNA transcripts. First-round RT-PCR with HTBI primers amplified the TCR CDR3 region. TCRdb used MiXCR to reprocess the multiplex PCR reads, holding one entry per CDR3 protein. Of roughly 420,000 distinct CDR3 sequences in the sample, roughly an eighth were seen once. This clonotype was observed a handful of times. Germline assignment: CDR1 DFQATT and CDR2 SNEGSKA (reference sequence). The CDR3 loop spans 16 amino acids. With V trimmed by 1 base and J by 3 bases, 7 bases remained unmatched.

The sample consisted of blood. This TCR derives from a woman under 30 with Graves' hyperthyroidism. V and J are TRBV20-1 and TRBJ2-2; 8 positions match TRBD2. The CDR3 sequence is CSARGGTRGYTGELFF. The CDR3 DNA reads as TGCAGTGCTAGAGGAGGGACTAGAGGGTACACCGGGGAGCTGTTTTTT.